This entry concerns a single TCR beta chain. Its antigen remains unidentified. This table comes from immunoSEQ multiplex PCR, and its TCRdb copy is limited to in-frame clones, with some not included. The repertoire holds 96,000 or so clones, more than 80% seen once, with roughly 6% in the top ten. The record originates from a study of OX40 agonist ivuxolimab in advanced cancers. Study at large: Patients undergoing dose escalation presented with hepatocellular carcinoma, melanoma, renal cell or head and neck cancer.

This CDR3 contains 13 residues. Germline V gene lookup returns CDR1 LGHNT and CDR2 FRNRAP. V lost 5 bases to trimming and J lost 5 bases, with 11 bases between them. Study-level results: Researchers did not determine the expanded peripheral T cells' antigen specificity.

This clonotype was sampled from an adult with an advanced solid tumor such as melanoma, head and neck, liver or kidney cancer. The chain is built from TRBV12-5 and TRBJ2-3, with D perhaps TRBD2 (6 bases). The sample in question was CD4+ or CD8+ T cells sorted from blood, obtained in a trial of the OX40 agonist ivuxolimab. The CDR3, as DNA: TGTGCTAGTGGTCGGGACTCCTTAGATACGCAGTATTTT. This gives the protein CASGRDSLDTQYF.